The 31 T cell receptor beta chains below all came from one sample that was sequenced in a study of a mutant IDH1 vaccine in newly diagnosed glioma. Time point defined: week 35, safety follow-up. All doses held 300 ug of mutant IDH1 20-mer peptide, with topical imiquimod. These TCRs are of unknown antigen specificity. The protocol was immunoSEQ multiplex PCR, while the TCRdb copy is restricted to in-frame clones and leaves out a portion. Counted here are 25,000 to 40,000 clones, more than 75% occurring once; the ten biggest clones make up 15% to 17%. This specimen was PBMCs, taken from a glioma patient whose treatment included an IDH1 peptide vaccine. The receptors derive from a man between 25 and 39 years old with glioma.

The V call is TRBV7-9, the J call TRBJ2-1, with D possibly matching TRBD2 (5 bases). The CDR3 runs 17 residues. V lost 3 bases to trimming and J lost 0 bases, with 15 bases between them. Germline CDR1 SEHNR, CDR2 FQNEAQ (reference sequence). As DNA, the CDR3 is TGTGCCAGCAGCTTTTCCCGGGGTGAGAGCTCCTACAATGAGCAGTTCTTC. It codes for CASSFSRGESSYNEQFF.

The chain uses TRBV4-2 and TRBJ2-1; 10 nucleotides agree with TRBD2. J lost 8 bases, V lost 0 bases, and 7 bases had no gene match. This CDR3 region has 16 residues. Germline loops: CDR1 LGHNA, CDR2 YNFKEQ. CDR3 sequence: CASSQDMASGSDEQFF. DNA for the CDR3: TGTGCCAGCAGCCAAGATATGGCTAGCGGGAGTGATGAGCAGTTCTTC.

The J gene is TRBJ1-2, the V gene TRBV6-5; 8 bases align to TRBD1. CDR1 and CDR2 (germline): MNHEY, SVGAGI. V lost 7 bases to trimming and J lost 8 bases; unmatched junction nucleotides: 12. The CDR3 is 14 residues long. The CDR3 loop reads CASTPFRAGGGYTF. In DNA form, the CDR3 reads TGTGCCAGCACCCCATTCAGGGCAGGGGGCGGCTACACCTTC.

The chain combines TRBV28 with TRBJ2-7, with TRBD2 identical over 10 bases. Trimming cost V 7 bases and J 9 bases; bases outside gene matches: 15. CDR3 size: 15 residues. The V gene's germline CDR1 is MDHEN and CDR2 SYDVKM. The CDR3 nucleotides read TGTGCCAGCAAGGGTAGCGGGAGGCCCTACGATGGGCAGTACTTC. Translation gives CASKGSGRPYDGQYF.

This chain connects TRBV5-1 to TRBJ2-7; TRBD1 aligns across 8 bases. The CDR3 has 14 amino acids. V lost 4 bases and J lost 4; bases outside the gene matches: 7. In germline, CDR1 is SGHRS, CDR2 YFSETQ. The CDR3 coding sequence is TGCGCCAGCAGCGAGCAGGGGGCGGTTTACGAGCAGTACTTC. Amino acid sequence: CASSEQGAVYEQYF. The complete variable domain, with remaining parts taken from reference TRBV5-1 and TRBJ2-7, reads KAGVTQTPRYLIKTRGQQVTLSCSPISGHRSVSWYQQTPGQGLQFLFEYFSETQRNKGNFPGRFSGRQFSNSRSEMNVSTLELGDSALYLCASSEQGAVYEQYFGPGTRLTVT.

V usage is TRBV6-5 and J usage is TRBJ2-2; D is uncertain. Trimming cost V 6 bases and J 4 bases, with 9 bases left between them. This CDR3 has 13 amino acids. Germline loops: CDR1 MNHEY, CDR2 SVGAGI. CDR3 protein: CASSLVGTGELFF. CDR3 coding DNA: TGTGCCAGCAGCCTCGTGGGCACCGGGGAGCTGTTTTTT.

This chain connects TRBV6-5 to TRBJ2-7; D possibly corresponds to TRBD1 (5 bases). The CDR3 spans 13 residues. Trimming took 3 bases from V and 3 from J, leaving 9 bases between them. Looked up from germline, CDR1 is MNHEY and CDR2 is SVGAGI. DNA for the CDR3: TGTGCCAGCAGTTATCGCAGGGACTACGAGCAGTACTTC. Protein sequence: CASSYRRDYEQYF.

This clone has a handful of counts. Here the CDR3 reads CASSLLQVGTEAFF. DNA of the CDR3: TGTGCCAGCAGCTTGTTACAGGTGGGCACTGAAGCTTTCTTT. This chain uses TRBV5-5 with TRBJ1-1, with D perhaps matching TRBD1 (5 bases). Germline V gene lookup returns CDR1 SGHKS and CDR2 YYEKEE (reference sequence). V lost 1 base, J lost 4 bases, and 11 bases lay in between. CDR3 size: 14 residues.

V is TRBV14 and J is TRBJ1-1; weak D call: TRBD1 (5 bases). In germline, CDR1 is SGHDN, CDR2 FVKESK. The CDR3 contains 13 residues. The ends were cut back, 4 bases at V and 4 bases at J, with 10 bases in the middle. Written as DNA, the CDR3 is TGTGCCAGCAGCCTCGGGGGGGGCACTGAAGCTTTCTTT. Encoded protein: CASSLGGGTEAFF.

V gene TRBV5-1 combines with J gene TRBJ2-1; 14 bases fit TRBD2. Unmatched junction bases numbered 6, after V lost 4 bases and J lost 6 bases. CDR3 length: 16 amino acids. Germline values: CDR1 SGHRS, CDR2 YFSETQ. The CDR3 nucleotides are TGCGCCAGCAGCCCCCTGACTAGCGGGAGGGCCAATGAGCAGTTCTTC. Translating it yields CASSPLTSGRANEQFF.

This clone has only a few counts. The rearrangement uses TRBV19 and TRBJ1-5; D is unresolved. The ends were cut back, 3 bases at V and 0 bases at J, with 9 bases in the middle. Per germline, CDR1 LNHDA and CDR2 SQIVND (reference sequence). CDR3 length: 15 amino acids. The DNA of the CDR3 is TGTGCCAGTAGTATCACGGATTATAGCAATCAGCCCCAGCATTTT. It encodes CASSITDYSNQPQHF.

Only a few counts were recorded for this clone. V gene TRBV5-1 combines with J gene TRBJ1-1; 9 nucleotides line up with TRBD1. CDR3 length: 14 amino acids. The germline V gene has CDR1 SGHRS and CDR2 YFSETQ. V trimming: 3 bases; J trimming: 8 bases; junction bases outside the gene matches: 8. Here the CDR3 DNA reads TGCGCCAGCAGCTCCCGGGACAGGGTTAGGGAAGCTTTCTTT. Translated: CASSSRDRVREAFF.

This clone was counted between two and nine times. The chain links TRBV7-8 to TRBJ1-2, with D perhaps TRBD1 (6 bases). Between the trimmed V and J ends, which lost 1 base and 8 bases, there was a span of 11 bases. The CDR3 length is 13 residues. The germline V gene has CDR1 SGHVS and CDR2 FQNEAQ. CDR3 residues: CASSLGQGLGYTF. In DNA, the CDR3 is TGTGCCAGCAGCTTAGGGCAGGGGCTAGGCTACACCTTC. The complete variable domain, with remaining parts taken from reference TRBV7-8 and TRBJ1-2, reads GAGVSQSPRYKVAKRGQDVALRCDPISGHVSLFWYQQALGQGPEFLTYFQNEAQLDKSGLPSDRFFAERPEGSVSTLKIQRTQQEDSAVYLCASSLGQGLGYTFGSGTRLTVV.

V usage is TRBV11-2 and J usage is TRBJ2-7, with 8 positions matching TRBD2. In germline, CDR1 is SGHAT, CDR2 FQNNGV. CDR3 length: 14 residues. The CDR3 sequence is CAQLGTSGFYEQYF. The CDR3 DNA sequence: TGTGCACAACTCGGAACTAGCGGATTCTACGAGCAGTACTTC.

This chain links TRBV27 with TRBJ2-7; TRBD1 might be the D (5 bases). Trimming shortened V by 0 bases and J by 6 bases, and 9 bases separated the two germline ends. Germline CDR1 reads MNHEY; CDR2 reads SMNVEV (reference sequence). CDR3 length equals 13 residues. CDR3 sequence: CASSLSPRAEQYF. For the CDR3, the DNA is TGTGCCAGCAGTTTATCCCCCAGGGCCGAGCAGTACTTC.

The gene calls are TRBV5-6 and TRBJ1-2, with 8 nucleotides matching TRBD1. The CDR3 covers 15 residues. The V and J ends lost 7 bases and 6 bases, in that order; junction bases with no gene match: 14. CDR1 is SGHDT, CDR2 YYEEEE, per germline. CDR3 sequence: CASGGWTGMIHGYTF. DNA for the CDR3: TGTGCCAGCGGGGGGTGGACAGGGATGATACATGGCTACACCTTC.

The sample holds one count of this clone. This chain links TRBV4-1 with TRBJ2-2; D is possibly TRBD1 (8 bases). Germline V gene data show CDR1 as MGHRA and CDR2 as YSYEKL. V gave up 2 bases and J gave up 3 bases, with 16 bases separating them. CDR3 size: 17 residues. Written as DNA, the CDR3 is TGCGCCAGCAGCCAAACCACAGCGGGACAGGACACCGGGGAGCTGTTTTTT. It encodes CASSQTTAGQDTGELFF.

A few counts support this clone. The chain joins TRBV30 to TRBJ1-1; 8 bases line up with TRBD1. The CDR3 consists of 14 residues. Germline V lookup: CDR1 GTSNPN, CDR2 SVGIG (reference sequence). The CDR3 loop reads CAYFSGTGNTEAFF. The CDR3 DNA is TGTGCTTACTTCTCCGGGACAGGGAACACTGAAGCTTTCTTT. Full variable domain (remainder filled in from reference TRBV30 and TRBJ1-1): SQTIHQWPATLVQPVGSPLSLECTVEGTSNPNLYWYRQAAGRGLQLLFYSVGIGQISSEVPQNLSASRPQDRQFILSSKKLLLSDSGFYLCAYFSGTGNTEAFFGQGTRLTVV.

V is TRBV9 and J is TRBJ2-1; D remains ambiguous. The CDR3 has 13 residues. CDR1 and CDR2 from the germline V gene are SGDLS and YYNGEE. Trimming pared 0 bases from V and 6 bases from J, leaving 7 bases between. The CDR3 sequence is CASSVGLGNEQFF. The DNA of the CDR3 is TGTGCCAGCAGCGTAGGTCTAGGCAATGAGCAGTTCTTC.

The CDR3 DNA sequence: TGTGCCAGCAGCTTGGGGACAGGGAAAGAGACCCAGTACTTC. Its protein product is CASSLGTGKETQYF. The V and J genes are TRBV7-9 and TRBJ2-5; 9 bases are shared with TRBD1. V was clipped by 3 bases and J by 3 bases; unmatched bases: 2. Germline V gene sequence: CDR1 SEHNR, CDR2 FQNEAQ (reference sequence). The CDR3 spans 14 residues.

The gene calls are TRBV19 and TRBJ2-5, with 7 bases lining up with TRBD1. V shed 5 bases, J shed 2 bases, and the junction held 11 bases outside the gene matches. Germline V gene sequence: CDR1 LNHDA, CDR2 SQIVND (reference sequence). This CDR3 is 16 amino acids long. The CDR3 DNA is TGTGCCAGTAGTTTCACCGGGACAGTTAGACAAGAGACCCAGTACTTC. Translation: CASSFTGTVRQETQYF.

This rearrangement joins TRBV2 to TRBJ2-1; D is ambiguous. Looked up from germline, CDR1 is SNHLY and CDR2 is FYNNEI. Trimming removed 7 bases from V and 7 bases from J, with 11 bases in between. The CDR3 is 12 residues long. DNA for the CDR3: TGTGCCAGCATCCTCCTCGAGAATGAGCAGTTCTTC. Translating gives CASILLENEQFF.

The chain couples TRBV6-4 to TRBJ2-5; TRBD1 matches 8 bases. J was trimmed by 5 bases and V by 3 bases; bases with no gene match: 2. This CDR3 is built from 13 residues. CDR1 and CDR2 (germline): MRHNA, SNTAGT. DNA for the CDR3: TGTGCCAGCAGTGATGACAGGGGTGAGACCCAGTACTTC. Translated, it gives CASSDDRGETQYF.

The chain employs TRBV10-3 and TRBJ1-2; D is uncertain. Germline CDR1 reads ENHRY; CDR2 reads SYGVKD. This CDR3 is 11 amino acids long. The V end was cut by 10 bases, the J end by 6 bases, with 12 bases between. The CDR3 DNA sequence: TGTGCCACCTCGGATTTAGATGGCTACACCTTC. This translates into CATSDLDGYTF.

The CDR3 bases are TGTGCCAGCAGTGCCGGGACTAGGTACGAGCAGTACTTC. Translating it yields CASSAGTRYEQYF. This rearrangement joins TRBV7-9 to TRBJ2-7; 8 bases map to TRBD2. This CDR3 spans 13 amino acids. Losses at the gene ends were 6 bases for V and 4 bases for J; bases not matched to a gene: 5. Germline-derived CDR1 and CDR2 are SEHNR and FQNEAQ (reference sequence).

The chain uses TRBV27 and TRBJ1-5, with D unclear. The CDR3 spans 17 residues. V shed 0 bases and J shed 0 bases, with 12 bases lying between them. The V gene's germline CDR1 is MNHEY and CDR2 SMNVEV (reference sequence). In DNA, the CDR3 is TGTGCCAGCAGTTTATCCAGCAGATTCTATAGCAATCAGCCCCAGCATTTT. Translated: CASSLSSRFYSNQPQHF.

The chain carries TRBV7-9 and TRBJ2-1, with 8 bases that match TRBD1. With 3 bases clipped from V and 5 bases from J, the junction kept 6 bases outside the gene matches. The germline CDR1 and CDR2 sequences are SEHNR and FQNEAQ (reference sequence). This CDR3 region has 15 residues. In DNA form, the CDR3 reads TGTGCCAGCAGCTTTTTAGAGACAGGGGACAATGAGCAGTTCTTC. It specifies CASSFLETGDNEQFF.

The CDR3 region is CASILDRGGEKLFF. The CDR3 DNA follows: TGTGCCAGCATTCTGGACAGGGGGGGTGAAAAACTGTTTTTT. V and J are TRBV2 and TRBJ1-4; the match to TRBD1 covers 10 bases. This CDR3 has 14 residues. Per germline, CDR1 SNHLY and CDR2 FYNNEI. Trimming cost V 7 bases and J 7 bases; bases outside gene matches: 6.

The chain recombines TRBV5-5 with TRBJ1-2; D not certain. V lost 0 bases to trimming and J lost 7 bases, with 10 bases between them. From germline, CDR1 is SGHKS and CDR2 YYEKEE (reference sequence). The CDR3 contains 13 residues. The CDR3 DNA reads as TGTGCCAGCAGCTTGGCCCTGGAGAGTGGCTACACCTTC. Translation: CASSLALESGYTF.

In DNA, the CDR3 is TGTGCCAGTAGCCACCCGGACAGGAGATACGAGCAGTACTTC. Residues: CASSHPDRRYEQYF. J is TRBJ2-7 and V is TRBV19; the match to TRBD1 covers 7 bases. The CDR3 sequence is 14 residues long. Germline V gene sequence: CDR1 LNHDA, CDR2 SQIVND (reference sequence). Trimming removed 6 bases from V and 4 bases from J; junction bases left unmatched: 9.

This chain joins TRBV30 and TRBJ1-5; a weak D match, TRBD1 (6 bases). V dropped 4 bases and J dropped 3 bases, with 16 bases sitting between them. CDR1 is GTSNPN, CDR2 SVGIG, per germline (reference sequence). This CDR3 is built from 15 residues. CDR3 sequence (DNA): TGTGCCTGGACATCCTCGGGACAACCCAATCAGCCCCAGCATTTT. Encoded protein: CAWTSSGQPNQPQHF. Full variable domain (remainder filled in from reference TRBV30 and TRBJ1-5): SQTIHQWPATLVQPVGSPLSLECTVEGTSNPNLYWYRQAAGRGLQLLFYSVGIGQISSEVPQNLSASRPQDRQFILSSKKLLLSDSGFYLCAWTSSGQPNQPQHFGDGTRLSIL.